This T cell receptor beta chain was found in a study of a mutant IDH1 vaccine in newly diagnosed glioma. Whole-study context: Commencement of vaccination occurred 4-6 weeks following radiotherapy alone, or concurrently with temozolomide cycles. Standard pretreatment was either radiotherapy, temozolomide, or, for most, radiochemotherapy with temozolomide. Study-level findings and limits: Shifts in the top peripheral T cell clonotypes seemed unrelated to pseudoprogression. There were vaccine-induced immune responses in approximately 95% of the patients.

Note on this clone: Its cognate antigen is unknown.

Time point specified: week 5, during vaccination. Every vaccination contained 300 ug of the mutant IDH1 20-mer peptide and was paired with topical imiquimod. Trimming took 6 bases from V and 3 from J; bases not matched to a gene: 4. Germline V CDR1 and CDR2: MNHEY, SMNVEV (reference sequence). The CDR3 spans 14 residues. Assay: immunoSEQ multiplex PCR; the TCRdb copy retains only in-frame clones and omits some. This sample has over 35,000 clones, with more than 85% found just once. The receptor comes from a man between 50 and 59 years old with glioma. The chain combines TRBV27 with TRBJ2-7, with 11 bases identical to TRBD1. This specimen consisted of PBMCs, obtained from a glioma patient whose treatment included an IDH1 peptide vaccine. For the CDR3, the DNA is TGTGCCAGCAGCCCCGGGACAGGGGGCTACGAGCAGTACTTC. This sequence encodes CASSPGTGGYEQYF.